This TCR beta chain was identified in a study of T-cell memory formation after mild COVID-19. Study-wide findings and caveats: Day 15 to 85 contractors were CD4/CD8 balanced; later expanders leaned CD4+. Among contracting clones, CD4+ were mainly CM/EM and CD8+ enriched in EMRA. Second-wave clones that peaked on day 37 lacked confirmed SARS-CoV-2 specificity.

From 5'RACE with constant-segment primers came TCR alpha and TCR beta cDNA libraries that carried sample barcodes and UMIs. TCRdb fed the 5' RACE reads into MiXCR, producing one record per CDR3 protein. Among 100,000 to 150,000 distinct CDR3 sequences listed, 15% to 20% were seen once. Germline CDR1 is LGHNA and CDR2 is YSLEER. The CDR3 covers 16 residues. The V gene end was trimmed by 4 bases and the J gene end by 3 bases; junction bases not matched to a gene: 10. This clonotype has a handful of counts. What it recognizes is unknown. The source material was PBMCs or a T cell subset sorted from them (not recorded which). The origin of this receptor is an adult woman who had mild COVID-19 (a few samples of this study predate the infection). Cell type and time point are not known. The chain links TRBV4-3 to TRBJ2-3; 7 bases agree with TRBD2. The CDR3 reads CASSPSGTTGTDTQYF. The CDR3 DNA reads TGCGCCAGCAGCCCAAGCGGGACCACCGGGACAGATACGCAGTATTTT.